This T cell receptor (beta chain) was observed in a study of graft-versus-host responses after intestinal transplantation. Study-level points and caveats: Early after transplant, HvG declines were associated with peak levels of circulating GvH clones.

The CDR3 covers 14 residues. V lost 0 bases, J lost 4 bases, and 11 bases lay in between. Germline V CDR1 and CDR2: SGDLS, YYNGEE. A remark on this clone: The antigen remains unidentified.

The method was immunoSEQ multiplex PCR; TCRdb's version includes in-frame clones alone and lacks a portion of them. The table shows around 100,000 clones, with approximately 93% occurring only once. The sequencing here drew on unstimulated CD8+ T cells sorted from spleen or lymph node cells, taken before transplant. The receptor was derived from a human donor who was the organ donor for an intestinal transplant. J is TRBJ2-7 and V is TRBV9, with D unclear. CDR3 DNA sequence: TGTGCCAGCAGCGTAGTGGCGCAGGTTTACGAGCAGTACTTC. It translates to CASSVVAQVYEQYF.